Listed here is a single TCR beta chain. The data derive from a study of shared T cell receptors in the human thymus. From germline, CDR1 is MRHNA and CDR2 SNTAGT. V lost 4 bases and J 0 bases, leaving 15 bases between the germline ends. The CDR3 loop spans 16 amino acids. Clones were sequenced by immunoSEQ multiplex PCR, and TCRdb holds only the in-frame ones, with some missing. The sample lists 700,000 or so clones; 70% to 90% were seen once. The data also belong to a second study, concerning human thymus T cells. That report adds: Healthy Finnish infants having corrective surgery for congenital heart defects served as donors. Thymus tissue for the work was resected from patients undergoing corrective heart surgery. The related literature has documented a marked overlap of thymic repertoires among unrelated individuals.

Sequencing was done on a sample of thymocytes. This TCR was sampled from a girl less than two years old with a congenital heart defect. V usage is TRBV6-4 and J usage is TRBJ1-2, with TRBD1 as a possible D gene (6 bases). CDR3: CASSVSWTVPNYGYTF. The CDR3 nucleotides are TGTGCCAGCAGTGTCTCTTGGACAGTCCCTAACTATGGCTACACCTTC.